This TCR beta chain is drawn from a study of post-analysis software for immune sequencing data (dated by TCRdb to 2015 to 2017). For the study in its entirety: Recorded disease courses included relapsing-remitting, secondary progressive and progressive-relapsing multiple sclerosis, with some patients lacking subtype annotation. Patient repertoires were compared against some twelve previously published healthy control repertoires from donors aged about 6 to 27 years. A subset of samples was prepared in parallel using single-end sample barcoding, then pooled and co-amplified after Illumina adapter ligation.

With regard to this clonotype: Its binding antigen is unknown. No base qualities exist here, and no much larger clone lies one base off it.

Study-wide findings and limitations: Direct clustering with F measure showed strong co-clustering of samples prepared in the same batch, prompting a batch-effect correction. The control group was slightly older than the multiple sclerosis patient group. Compared with controls, multiple sclerosis patients had significantly lower normalized Chao1 diversity, a finding suggesting substantial peripheral T-cell clonal expansion. A few TRBV segments, including TRBV5-6, TRBV5-1 and TRBV20-1, were significantly more frequent in patients than controls.

To demonstrate the VDJtools post-analysis software, the study profiled TCR beta repertoires from the peripheral blood of about 13 young patients with multiple sclerosis. The multiple sclerosis patients were children and adolescents ranging in age from 6 to 15 years. The CDR3 covers 14 residues, taking in both the cysteine and the phenylalanine. CDR3 DNA is the only sequence kept; it has 42 bases, read in frame from the first base. V sheds 3 bases and J sheds 0 bases, leaving 9 bases between their ends. Based on the germline V gene, the CDR1 and CDR2 sequences are SGDLS and YYNGEE. The receptor library was made with PCR. Sequencer: Illumina HiSeq 2500. To reduce PCR and sequencing biases, unique molecular identifiers were incorporated into the TCR beta cDNA libraries. Per 1 to 10 million input T cells, approximately 500,000 cDNA molecules were obtained, such that each molecule approximated one T cell. The patient libraries were prepared and sequenced with the same protocol used for the earlier healthy control dataset. Samples belonging to the same batch were prepared together, multiplexed and sequenced on a shared HiSeq lane. The study's processing was this. Raw barcoded reads were processed with MIGEC, discarding single-read molecular identifier groups before consensus assembly and CDR3 extraction. Clonotype tables were post-analysed with VDJtools, normalizing diversity by down-sampling all datasets to the smallest sample size. In repertoire overlap clustering, CDR3 amino acid sequences, but not nucleotide sequences, were matched to correct batch-related cross-sample contamination. The public reads were run again by TCRdb, first through fastp at Q25 and then through MiXCR, and only productive beta chains were kept. Each entry is one CDR3 protein sequence, shown with its most common DNA and genes. These V and J calls rely on TCRdb rather than the paper's analysis. The sample table holds 700,000 to 800,000 distinct CDR3 sequences, of which 25% to 30% were seen once. The biggest ten clones account for around 0.56% of the sample.

The receptor was derived from a girl aged 5-17 years with multiple sclerosis. The sequencing input was blood. The V and J genes are TRBV9 and TRBJ1-1, with the D gene too uncertain to name. The sequence in DNA is TGTGCCAGCAGCGAAGCGGGCCTGAACACTGAAGCTTTCTTT. This encodes CASSEAGLNTEAFF.